These 11 T cell receptor beta chains came from one sample sequenced in a study of blood T cell repertoires in COVID-19. The table came from immunoSEQ multiplex PCR; TCRdb's copy has only in-frame clones and leaves some out. The sample lists under 150,000 clones, almost 70% occurring once. Sequencing input: peripheral blood. The receptors were sampled from a woman in her 70s with acute or convalescent COVID-19.

The V call is TRBV19, the J call TRBJ2-3, with 12 bases lining up with TRBD2. The CDR3 totals 17 residues. CDR1 is LNHDA, CDR2 SQIVND, per germline (reference sequence). V was pared by 5 bases and J by 5 bases, with 11 bases of the junction left unmatched. The CDR3 region is CASSSRTSGVRGDTQYF. The CDR3 coding sequence is TGTGCCAGTAGTTCCCGGACTAGCGGGGTCCGGGGAGATACGCAGTATTTT.

The chain employs TRBV14 and TRBJ1-2; 8 bases align to TRBD1. CDR3 length: 14 residues. Losses at the gene ends were 1 base for V and 8 bases for J; bases not matched to a gene: 6. Per the germline V gene, CDR1 is SGHDN and CDR2 is FVKESK. In DNA, the CDR3 is TGTGCCAGCAGCCAAGCGCAGGGGGCGGGAGGCTACACCTTC. The encoded protein is CASSQAQGAGGYTF.

This clone was detected once. The rearrangement links TRBV4-1 to TRBJ1-3; 8 bases map to TRBD1. Looked up from germline, CDR1 is MGHRA and CDR2 is YSYEKL. The CDR3 has 17 residues. V lost 2 bases to trimming and J lost 0 bases; unmatched junction nucleotides: 6. DNA of the CDR3: TGCGCCAGCAGCCAACCACTTACAGGGGGCTCTGGAAACACCATATATTTT. Its translation: CASSQPLTGGSGNTIYF.

The chain recombines TRBV25-1 with TRBJ2-2; D unresolved. V was trimmed by 6 bases and J by 5 bases, leaving 4 bases between them. Germline values: CDR1 MGHDK, CDR2 SYGVNS. This CDR3 has 11 residues. The CDR3: CASSRTGELFF. Here the CDR3 DNA reads TGTGCCAGCAGCAGGACCGGGGAGCTGTTTTTT. Full variable domain (rest looked up from reference TRBV25-1 and TRBJ2-2): EADIYQTPRYLVIGTGKKITLECSQTMGHDKMYWYQQDPGMELHLIHYSYGVNSTEKGDLSSESTVSRIRTEHFPLTLESARPSHTSQYLCASSRTGELFFGEGSRLTVL.

This clone was counted a few times. This chain links TRBV29-1 with TRBJ2-7, with TRBD1 identical over 10 bases. The CDR3 spans 15 residues. Germline lookup yields CDR1 SQVTM and CDR2 ANQGSEA. J was trimmed by 3 bases and V by 7 bases; bases with no gene match: 12. Here the CDR3 DNA reads TGCAGCGCCTATGCGGGACAGGGGAACAACTACGAGCAGTACTTC. Amino acid sequence: CSAYAGQGNNYEQYF.

This chain joins TRBV19 and TRBJ1-6; TRBD1 matches 8 bases. Per germline, CDR1 LNHDA and CDR2 SQIVND (reference sequence). The CDR3 spans 14 residues. Trimming at V came to 5 bases and at J to 6 bases, leaving 3 bases not matched to a gene. The DNA of the CDR3 is TGTGCCAGTAGTCAGGGGGCGGTTAATTCACCCCTCCACTTT. This gives the protein CASSQGAVNSPLHF.

The chain recombines TRBV12-3 or TRBV12-4 with TRBJ1-2; maybe TRBD1 (5 bases). This CDR3 has 13 residues. V gave up 10 bases and J gave up 0 bases, with 12 bases separating them. CDR3 sequence (DNA): TGTGCCACCCTGGGGGGGACTAACTATGGCTACACCTTC. Protein product: CATLGGTNYGYTF.

This rearrangement joins TRBV30 to TRBJ2-6; 10 positions match TRBD1. The CDR3 has 17 amino acids. Germline lookup yields CDR1 GTSNPN and CDR2 SVGIG (reference sequence). Losses at the gene ends were 2 bases for V and 2 bases for J; bases not matched to a gene: 6. This CDR3 is CAWSWRTGGTGANVLTF. In DNA form, the CDR3 reads TGTGCCTGGAGTTGGAGGACAGGGGGGACTGGGGCCAACGTCCTGACTTTC.

The CDR3 coding sequence is TGTGCCAGCAGCGTTGACGGAGTGAACACTGAAGCTTTCTTT. Translated, it gives CASSVDGVNTEAFF. The chain carries TRBV7-9 and TRBJ1-1; the D is unclear. The CDR3 extends over 14 amino acids. Trimming left V 5 bases short and J 0 bases short, with 10 bases between. Per the germline V gene, CDR1 is SEHNR and CDR2 is FQNEAQ (reference sequence). Combining the CDR3 with reference TRBV7-9 and TRBJ1-1 gives the whole variable domain DTGVSQNPRHKITKRGQNVTFRCDPISEHNRLYWYRQTLGQGPEFLTYFQNEAQLEKSRLLSDRFSAERPKGSFSTLEIQRTEQGDSAMYLCASSVDGVNTEAFFGQGTRLTVV.

V and J are TRBV4-2 and TRBJ1-6; D might be TRBD1 (5 bases). Germline V gene sequence: CDR1 LGHNA, CDR2 YNFKEQ. The germline V and J ends were trimmed by 0 bases and 7 bases, with 19 bases remaining between them. The CDR3 contains 18 residues. The CDR3 DNA sequence: TGTGCCAGCAGCCAAGATAAGGGACTGCGATCGTACAATTCACCCCTCCACTTT. Translation: CASSQDKGLRSYNSPLHF.

The V call is TRBV9, the J call TRBJ2-3, with TRBD1 as a possible D gene (9 bases). Germline V gene sequence: CDR1 SGDLS, CDR2 YYNGEE. The length of the CDR3 is 18 residues. V lost 0 bases and J 2 bases, leaving 19 bases between the germline ends. Written as DNA, the CDR3 is TGTGCCAGCAGCGTAGATAGTAGCGGGACAGGGCCCACAGATACGCAGTATTTT. Its protein product is CASSVDSSGTGPTDTQYF.